Listed below are T cell receptor beta chains from one sample, sequenced in a study of CXCR3-negative and CXCR3-positive naive CD8 T cells. TCRdb reprocessed the 5' RACE reads and reports one entry per CDR3 protein, with no DNA. The table gives tens of thousands of distinct CDR3 sequences; the top ten clones make up 9.5% to 13% of it. Material: memory CD8+ T cells from blood. Source of these receptors: a human donor in good health. Some clones in this sample may be carry-over from other donors' samples. CDR3s include the opening cysteine and the closing phenylalanine or tryptophan. The order of the fields is V gene, J gene, CDR3 protein.

V gene: TRBV6-5; J gene: TRBJ2-3; CDR3 protein: CASSSGQGSTDTEYF
V gene: TRBV4-3; J gene: TRBJ2-7; CDR3 protein: CASSQVPGSSYEQYF
V gene: TRBV3-1; J gene: TRBJ1-2; CDR3 protein: CASSQGAGYTF
V gene: TRBV6-1; J gene: TRBJ2-7; CDR3 protein: CASSELSLSPYEQYF
V gene: TRBV20-1; J gene: TRBJ2-1; CDR3 protein: CSARRPSGVTEQFF
V gene: TRBV7-9; J gene: TRBJ1-4; CDR3 protein: CASSSKYRDRGKYFIEEKLFF
V gene: TRBV28; J gene: TRBJ2-7; CDR3 protein: CASSLGGGGSSYEQYF
V gene: TRBV28; J gene: TRBJ1-1; CDR3 protein: CASTVDTWDAEAFF
V gene: TRBV10-3; J gene: TRBJ2-1; CDR3 protein: CAISAVDGYNEQFF
V gene: TRBV6-5; J gene: TRBJ2-1; CDR3 protein: CASNVRWGSHYNEQFF
V gene: TRBV14; J gene: TRBJ2-1; CDR3 protein: CASSQGQGKGYNEQFF
V gene: TRBV12-5; J gene: TRBJ2-7; CDR3 protein: CASGFPGSYEQYF
V gene: TRBV28; J gene: TRBJ2-7; CDR3 protein: CASSPFRLGGAWEQYF
V gene: TRBV5-5; J gene: TRBJ2-5; CDR3 protein: CASTWSGRLAPPETQYF
V gene: TRBV7-3; J gene: TRBJ2-2; CDR3 protein: CASSLRVLAGGDTGELFF
V gene: TRBV9; J gene: TRBJ2-7; CDR3 protein: CASSVEGSAYEQYF
V gene: TRBV5-1; J gene: TRBJ1-1; CDR3 protein: CASSLVGPESRAEAFF
V gene: TRBV13; J gene: TRBJ2-1; CDR3 protein: CASSPRSVNEQFF
V gene: TRBV29-1; J gene: TRBJ1-5; CDR3 protein: CSVQTGSQPQHF
V gene: TRBV6-1; J gene: TRBJ2-7; CDR3 protein: CASRQDGEQYF
V gene: TRBV7-9; J gene: TRBJ2-7; CDR3 protein: CASSSQGYEQYF
V gene: TRBV6-4; J gene: TRBJ2-2; CDR3 protein: CASSESGTTGELFF
V gene: TRBV19; J gene: TRBJ1-4; CDR3 protein: CATLKPTEETTNEKLFF
V gene: TRBV10-3; J gene: TRBJ2-2; CDR3 protein: CAISDGGYDTGELFF
V gene: TRBV27; J gene: TRBJ2-1; CDR3 protein: CASSLFVGTGNAQFF
V gene: TRBV27; J gene: TRBJ2-7; CDR3 protein: CASSLSVGRTYEQYF
V gene: TRBV7-8; J gene: TRBJ1-3; CDR3 protein: CASSLRPGQGAYGNTIYF
V gene: TRBV19; J gene: TRBJ2-3; CDR3 protein: CASSIQVDTQYF
V gene: TRBV7-2; J gene: TRBJ2-2; CDR3 protein: CASSLEPSGGNTGELFF
V gene: TRBV28; J gene: TRBJ2-1; CDR3 protein: CASSLMGGASYNEQFF
V gene: TRBV7-9; J gene: TRBJ2-7; CDR3 protein: CASSSGTGWYEQYF